This entry lists 17 T cell receptor beta chains sequenced from one sample in a study of post-analysis software for immune sequencing data. Study results and caveats: Compared with controls, patients had more of five or six TRBV segments, including TRBV5-6, TRBV5-1 and TRBV20-1.

Included in the TCR beta cDNA libraries were unique molecular identifiers. TCRdb reanalysed the PCR reads using MiXCR and keeps one entry per CDR3 protein. The table shows approximately 250,000 distinct CDR3 sequences, with 35% to 40% occurring only once. The antigens of these receptors remain unknown. The sample taken for sequencing was blood. Receptors originate from a girl aged 5 to 17 with multiple sclerosis.

This clonotype has a count of ten or more. J is TRBJ2-1 and V is TRBV20-1; D may be TRBD1 (6 bases). The CDR3 covers 10 residues. Trimming removed 8 bases at V and 8 bases at J, with 10 bases between. The germline CDR1 and CDR2 sequences are DFQATT and SNEGSKA (reference sequence). The CDR3 here is CSQGIDEQFF. CDR3 coding DNA: TGCAGTCAGGGGATCGATGAGCAGTTCTTC.

Remarks on this clonotype: A single base separates this from a much larger clone, so it may be a read error. The chain couples TRBV10-2 to TRBJ2-1; possibly TRBD1 for D (6 bases). CDR3 size: 15 residues. V was shortened by 5 bases and J by 4 bases, with 15 bases between the two germline ends. The germline V gene encodes CDR1 WSHSY and CDR2 SAAADI. CDR3 bases: TGCGCCAGCAGTAGACAGGACCTCACGTACAATGAGCAGTTCTTC. Translation gives CASSRQDLTYNEQFF.

This clonotype was found many times. The chain uses TRBV2 and TRBJ2-3, with a possible D match to TRBD2 (6 bases). Trimming removed 3 bases from V and 1 base from J, with 11 bases in between. The length of the CDR3 is 15 residues. Germline V lookup: CDR1 SNHLY, CDR2 FYNNEI. As DNA, the CDR3 is TGTGCCAGCAGTGATCCTAGCGAAGGCACAGATACGCAGTATTTT. Its protein product is CASSDPSEGTDTQYF.

The sample holds a few counts of this clonotype. This chain uses TRBV7-9 with TRBJ2-5; D gene unclear. Germline values: CDR1 SEHNR, CDR2 FQNEAQ (reference sequence). The CDR3 is 15 residues long. Trimming took off 5 bases at V and 3 bases at J, with 16 bases between the two ends. CDR3 region: CASSPRAHREETQYF. The CDR3 DNA reads as TGTGCCAGCAGCCCCCGGGCCCATCGGGAAGAGACCCAGTACTTC.

This clonotype was seen repeatedly, ten times or more. V usage is TRBV18 and J usage is TRBJ2-3; 8 positions match TRBD1. The V segment lost 5 bases and the J segment 1 base; nucleotides outside the gene matches: 5. The CDR3 totals 15 residues. In germline, CDR1 is KGHSH, CDR2 LQKENI. The DNA of the CDR3 is TGTGCCAGCTCAGGCGGGACAGGAGGCACAGATACGCAGTATTTT. It encodes CASSGGTGGTDTQYF.

V gene TRBV29-1 combines with J gene TRBJ2-7; D uncertain. The J call is uncertain, as TRBJ2-5 better fits the DNA end. Germline V CDR1 and CDR2: SQVTM, ANQGSEA. The CDR3 is made up of 11 amino acids. The CDR3, as DNA: TGCAGCGTTGCTGGGTTAGAGACCCAGTACTTC. It translates to CSVAGLETQYF.

Note on this clonotype: A much bigger clone sits one base away, suggesting this may be a read error. CDR3 nucleotides: TGTACCAGCAGTTCCATAGGGAGCGGGGGGGACTCCTACGAGCAGTACTTC. Translating gives CTSSSIGSGGDSYEQYF. The chain combines TRBV28 with TRBJ2-7; 10 nucleotides line up with TRBD2. Germline V gene lookup returns CDR1 MDHEN and CDR2 SYDVKM. The length of the CDR3 is 17 residues.

The CDR3 loop reads CSVEEGRGHTEAFF. The CDR3 region has the DNA TGCAGCGTTGAAGAGGGACGGGGGCACACTGAAGCTTTCTTT. V gene TRBV29-1 combines with J gene TRBJ1-1, with D perhaps matching TRBD1 (6 bases). The CDR3 is 14 amino acids. Trimming shortened V by 0 bases and J by 3 bases, and 11 bases separated the two germline ends. Germline V CDR1 and CDR2: SQVTM, ANQGSEA.

Concerning this clonotype: A junction end diverges from the germline sequence, so it may reflect a read error. The gene calls are TRBV18 and TRBJ2-5; no firm D call. In germline, CDR1 is KGHSH, CDR2 LQKENI. The CDR3 extends over 14 amino acids. CDR3 protein: CASSPMGGQGTQYF. CDR3 sequence (DNA): TGTGCCAGCTCACCGATGGGCGGCCAAGGGACCCAGTACTTC.

This chain connects TRBV20-1 to TRBJ2-6, with D possibly matching TRBD1 (6 bases). The CDR3 has 15 amino acids. The germline V and J ends were trimmed by 5 bases and 0 bases, with 11 bases remaining between them. Looked up from germline, CDR1 is DFQATT and CDR2 is SNEGSKA (reference sequence). CDR3 protein: CSAHQGNSGANVLTF. The CDR3 nucleotides are TGCAGTGCTCATCAGGGGAACTCTGGGGCCAACGTCCTGACTTTC.

The chain has TRBV28 and TRBJ2-5; TRBD2 is a possible D gene (6 bases). This CDR3 contains 11 residues. The V gene lost 5 bases and the J gene lost 11 bases, with 12 bases spanning the gap. From germline, CDR1 is MDHEN and CDR2 SYDVKM. The CDR3 bases are TGTGCCAGCAGTGCAAAAGGGAGGCAGTACTTC. It codes for CASSAKGRQYF. Drawing the rest from reference TRBV28 and TRBJ2-5, the complete variable domain is DVKVTQSSRYLVKRTGEKVFLECVQDMDHENMFWYRQDPGLGLRLIYFSYDVKMKEKGDIPEGYSVSREKKERFSLILESASTNQTSMYLCASSAKGRQYFGPGTRLLVL.

This clonotype was recorded at least ten times. The chain carries TRBV20-1 and TRBJ2-1; 7 nucleotides line up with TRBD1. The CDR3 spans 14 residues. V dropped 2 bases and J dropped 1; count of bases not matched to a gene: 2. The germline V gene has CDR1 DFQATT and CDR2 SNEGSKA (reference sequence). CDR3 sequence (DNA): TGCAGTGCTAGAACAGGGGCGTCCTACAATGAGCAGTTCTTC. This gives the protein CSARTGASYNEQFF.

The rearrangement links TRBV29-1 to TRBJ2-7; maybe TRBD1 (6 bases). Trimming pared 7 bases from V and 5 bases from J, leaving 12 bases between. The CDR3 runs 11 residues. CDR1 is SQVTM and CDR2 is ANQGSEA in the germline V gene. CDR3 coding DNA: TGCAGCGCCCACAGGGACCACGAGCAGTACTTC. It is translated as CSAHRDHEQYF.

This clonotype has at least ten counts. The genes are TRBV5-1 and TRBJ2-6; D possibly corresponds to TRBD2 (5 bases). Germline V gene sequence: CDR1 SGHRS, CDR2 YFSETQ. Trimming pared 7 bases from V and 3 bases from J, leaving 14 bases between. This CDR3 spans 15 amino acids. The CDR3 spells CASQGPGDGANVLTF. CDR3 in DNA: TGCGCCAGCCAAGGGCCCGGGGATGGGGCCAACGTCCTGACTTTC.

The chain uses TRBV2 and TRBJ1-5; no reliable D call. Germline lookup yields CDR1 SNHLY and CDR2 FYNNEI. The germline V and J ends were trimmed by 4 bases and 7 bases, with 20 bases remaining between them. This CDR3 is 16 amino acids long. As DNA, the CDR3 is TGTGCCAGCAGTGGCTTTCCTTTCCGGGGAGAACAGCCCCAGCATTTT. This codes for CASSGFPFRGEQPQHF. Combining the CDR3 with reference TRBV2 and TRBJ1-5 gives the whole variable domain EPEVTQTPSHQVTQMGQEVILRCVPISNHLYFYWYRQILGQKVEFLVSFYNNEISEKSEIFDDQFSVERPDGSNFTLKIRSTKLEDSAMYFCASSGFPFRGEQPQHFGDGTRLSIL.

V usage is TRBV14 and J usage is TRBJ1-1, with 8 positions matching TRBD1. V lost 2 bases to trimming and J lost 4 bases; unmatched junction nucleotides: 12. This CDR3 contains 17 residues. Germline CDR1 reads SGHDN; CDR2 reads FVKESK. The CDR3 DNA reads TGTGCCAGCAGCCAAAAAAGGGGGACAGGACCGAGCACTGAAGCTTTCTTT. Translated, it gives CASSQKRGTGPSTEAFF. The full variable domain, completed using reference TRBV14 and TRBJ1-1, is EAGVTQFPSHSVIEKGQTVTLRCDPISGHDNLYWYRRVMGKEIKFLLHFVKESKQDESGMPNNRFLAERTGGTYSTLKVQPAELEDSGVYFCASSQKRGTGPSTEAFFGQGTRLTVV.

The chain links TRBV7-9 to TRBJ2-1; D is uncertain. Trimming left V 6 bases short and J 1 base short, with 10 bases between. The germline V gene encodes CDR1 SEHNR and CDR2 FQNEAQ (reference sequence). The CDR3 loop spans 14 amino acids. The CDR3 sequence: CASRYTLSYNEQFF. DNA for the CDR3: TGTGCCAGCAGATACACCCTATCCTACAATGAGCAGTTCTTC.